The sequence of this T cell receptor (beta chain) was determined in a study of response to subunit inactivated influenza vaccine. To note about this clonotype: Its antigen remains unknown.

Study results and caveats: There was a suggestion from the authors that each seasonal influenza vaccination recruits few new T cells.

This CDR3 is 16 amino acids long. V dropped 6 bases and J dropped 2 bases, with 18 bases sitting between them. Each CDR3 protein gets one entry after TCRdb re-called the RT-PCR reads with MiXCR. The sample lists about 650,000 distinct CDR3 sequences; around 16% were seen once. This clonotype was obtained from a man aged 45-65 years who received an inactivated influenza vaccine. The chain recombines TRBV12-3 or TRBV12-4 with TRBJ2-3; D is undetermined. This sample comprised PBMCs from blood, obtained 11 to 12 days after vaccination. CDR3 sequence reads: CASSFPSVSATDTQYF. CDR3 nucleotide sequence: TGTGCCAGCAGCTTTCCCTCGGTCTCCGCCACAGATACGCAGTATTTT.